The 29 T cell receptor beta chains listed next were all sequenced from one sample in a study of blood T cell repertoires in COVID-19. Assay used: immunoSEQ multiplex PCR; TCRdb lists only in-frame clones, some missing. In the table there are a few hundred thousand clones, about 90% of which are singletons. Sequenced: peripheral blood. These receptors were collected from a man in his forties or fifties with active or convalescent COVID-19.

This chain links TRBV27 with TRBJ2-1, with D perhaps matching TRBD2 (6 bases). Trimming stripped 7 bases from V and 6 bases from J, with 16 bases between. This CDR3 contains 14 residues. Germline V gene lookup returns CDR1 MNHEY and CDR2 SMNVEV (reference sequence). The DNA for the CDR3 is TGTGCCAGCACCCGCGGGACCTACTCCAATGAGCAGTTCTTC. It is translated as CASTRGTYSNEQFF.

V is TRBV9 and J is TRBJ1-1; no firm D call. This CDR3 is built from 14 residues. The germline V gene encodes CDR1 SGDLS and CDR2 YYNGEE. Trimming shortened V by 6 bases and J by 4 bases, and 16 bases separated the two germline ends. CDR3 nucleotide sequence: TGTGCCAGCACCCCAGAGGGAGGCGGCACTGAAGCTTTCTTT. It translates to CASTPEGGGTEAFF. The full variable domain, with the rest looked up from reference TRBV9 and TRBJ1-1, is DSGVTQTPKHLITATGQRVTLRCSPRSGDLSVYWYQQSLDQGLQFLIQYYNGEERAKGNILERFSAQQFPDLHSELNLSSLELGDSALYFCASTPEGGGTEAFFGQGTRLTVV.

The gene calls are TRBV5-6 and TRBJ2-2; 9 nucleotides match TRBD1. Germline CDR1 reads SGHDT; CDR2 reads YYEEEE. The CDR3 consists of 14 residues. V was clipped by 5 bases and J by 6 bases; unmatched bases: 5. Written as DNA, the CDR3 is TGTGCCAGCAGACCCACAGGGGGCCCCGGGGAGCTGTTTTTT. This gives the protein CASRPTGGPGELFF.

The gene calls are TRBV19 and TRBJ1-5; D remains unclear. CDR3 length equals 15 residues. Germline V CDR1 and CDR2: LNHDA, SQIVND (reference sequence). Trimming stripped 7 bases from V and 0 bases from J, with 13 bases between. The CDR3, as DNA: TGTGCCAGTACCAGACAACGGGGTAGCAATCAGCCCCAGCATTTT. Translating gives CASTRQRGSNQPQHF.

A single count supports this clone. CDR3 in amino acids: CASSLETGGDEKLFF. CDR3 coding DNA: TGTGCCAGCAGCTTGGAGACAGGGGGCGATGAAAAACTGTTTTTT. The rearrangement links TRBV7-9 to TRBJ1-4; 10 bases map to TRBD1. Germline V gene data show CDR1 as SEHNR and CDR2 as FQNEAQ (reference sequence). With V trimmed by 3 bases and J by 6 bases, 4 bases remained unmatched. The CDR3 has 15 residues.

V usage is TRBV18 and J usage is TRBJ2-6; no firm D call. The CDR3 loop spans 15 amino acids. The V and J ends lost 4 bases and 2 bases respectively, with 9 bases between them. Germline lookup yields CDR1 KGHSH and CDR2 LQKENI. For the CDR3, the DNA is TGTGCCAGCTCACTCTGGGCACCTGGGGCCAACGTCCTGACTTTC. It is translated as CASSLWAPGANVLTF.

The chain has TRBV24-1 and TRBJ1-2; 8 nucleotides agree with TRBD1. The CDR3 is made up of 14 amino acids. Germline V gene sequence: CDR1 KGHDR, CDR2 SFDVKD. The ends lost 3 bases at V and 7 bases at J; junction bases unmatched: 6. The CDR3 reads CATSDHGQGGGYTF. The CDR3 DNA reads TGTGCCACCAGTGATCATGGACAGGGTGGTGGCTACACCTTC.

Here the CDR3 DNA reads TGTGCCAGTAGTCCTCGGACAGGGCCTAGCAATCAGCCCCAGCATTTT. Its translation is CASSPRTGPSNQPQHF. V usage is TRBV19 and J usage is TRBJ1-5, with 8 bases aligning to TRBD1. Trimming cost V 5 bases and J 0 bases; bases outside gene matches: 6. The CDR3 loop spans 16 amino acids. CDR1 is LNHDA, CDR2 SQIVND, per germline (reference sequence).

This CDR3 reads CASSPPQGRDGYTF. The CDR3 DNA follows: TGTGCCAGCAGTCCACCACAGGGACGAGATGGCTACACCTTC. The rearrangement links TRBV28 to TRBJ1-2; a possible D gene is TRBD1 (6 bases). CDR1 is MDHEN and CDR2 is SYDVKM in the germline V gene. The V and J ends lost 5 bases and 6 bases respectively, with 16 bases between them. CDR3 size: 14 residues.

Ten or more counts support this clone. The gene calls are TRBV6-4 and TRBJ2-6; 7 nucleotides agree with TRBD1. Germline trimming cut 3 bases from V and 0 bases from J; bases unmatched to any gene: 2. This CDR3 is built from 16 residues. Germline CDR1 reads MRHNA; CDR2 reads SNTAGT. CDR3 in DNA: TGTGCCAGCAGTGAAGGGGGCAGCTCTGGGGCCAACGTCCTGACTTTC. It encodes CASSEGGSSGANVLTF.

The chain has TRBV5-1 and TRBJ2-3; 8 nucleotides match TRBD2. Germline V gives CDR1 SGHRS, CDR2 YFSETQ. Trimming removed 0 bases from V and 3 bases from J; junction bases left unmatched: 9. There are 17 residues in the CDR3. The CDR3, as DNA: TGCGCCAGCAGCTTGGCCGGTGCCGGGAGGGTGACAGATACGCAGTATTTT. Its translation is CASSLAGAGRVTDTQYF.

V gene TRBV7-2 combines with J gene TRBJ2-3, with TRBD1 matching 7 bases. The CDR3 covers 14 residues. Germline V lookup: CDR1 SGHTA, CDR2 FQGNSA. After removal of 3 bases from V and 5 bases from J, the junction contained 5 bases not matched to a gene. CDR3 sequence (DNA): TGTGCCAGCAGCTTTGAGGGGGCAGGAGATACGCAGTATTTT. As protein: CASSFEGAGDTQYF.

V usage is TRBV9 and J usage is TRBJ2-3, with D possibly TRBD2 on 5 matching bases. The V end was cut by 0 bases, the J end by 3 bases, with 5 bases between. CDR1 and CDR2 from the germline V gene are SGDLS and YYNGEE. This CDR3 is 13 amino acids long. For the CDR3, the DNA is TGTGCCAGCAGCGTAGGGAGGACAGATACGCAGTATTTT. It codes for CASSVGRTDTQYF. Based on the CDR3 plus reference TRBV9 and TRBJ2-3, the full variable domain is DSGVTQTPKHLITATGQRVTLRCSPRSGDLSVYWYQQSLDQGLQFLIQYYNGEERAKGNILERFSAQQFPDLHSELNLSSLELGDSALYFCASSVGRTDTQYFGPGTRLTVL.

J is TRBJ2-3 and V is TRBV21-1; the D call TRBD1 from the table was never checked on the DNA. TRBV21-1 is reported as a pseudogene. The CDR3 extends over 13 amino acids. CDR3 in amino acids: CAGDRGGLDTQYF. CDR3 DNA: TGTGCCGGGGACAGGGGAGGACTGGATACGCAGTATTTT.

The chain joins TRBV21-1 to TRBJ2-6; TRBD1, the table's D call, lacks a check against the DNA. TRBV21-1 constitutes a pseudogene. This CDR3 contains 18 residues. This CDR3 is CASSKPGQIYSGANVLTF. For the CDR3, the DNA is TGTGCCAGCAGCAAACCGGGACAGATTTACTCTGGGGCCAACGTCCTGACTTTC.

The rearrangement joins TRBV5-1 to TRBJ2-2; weak D call: TRBD1 (6 bases). V was cut by 6 bases and J by 3 bases, with 15 bases left in between. In germline, CDR1 is SGHRS, CDR2 YFSETQ. CDR3 length: 15 residues. CDR3 amino acids: CASIWTAGDTGELFF. Here the CDR3 DNA reads TGCGCCAGCATCTGGACAGCTGGGGACACCGGGGAGCTGTTTTTT.

V usage is TRBV6-2 or TRBV6-3 and J usage is TRBJ1-2, with a possible D match to TRBD1 (5 bases). CDR1 is MNHEY, CDR2 SVGEGT, per germline. V lost 1 base, J lost 3 bases, and 12 bases lay in between. The CDR3 contains 15 residues. The CDR3 sequence is CASSYYARDYYGYTF. In DNA, the CDR3 is TGTGCCAGCAGTTACTATGCCAGGGACTACTATGGCTACACCTTC.

The gene calls are TRBV24-1 and TRBJ2-5, with TRBD2 matching over 10 bases. Germline V gene sequence: CDR1 KGHDR, CDR2 SFDVKD. The CDR3 sequence is 17 residues long. V trimming: 1 base; J trimming: 3 bases; junction bases outside the gene matches: 7. Here the CDR3 DNA reads TGTGCCACCAGTGATTTTAGGCTAGCGGGGGAGGAAGAGACCCAGTACTTC. This encodes CATSDFRLAGEEETQYF.

The CDR3 sequence is CASSWLGQGSNQPQHF. Here the CDR3 DNA reads TGTGCCAGCAGTTGGTTAGGACAGGGGAGCAATCAGCCCCAGCATTTT. V gene TRBV6-5 combines with J gene TRBJ1-5; 9 bases map to TRBD1. Germline V CDR1 and CDR2: MNHEY, SVGAGI. CDR3 length: 16 residues. The junction had 5 bases not matched to a gene; V was cut back by 4 bases and J by 1 base.

This clone was counted a single time. The chain links TRBV25-1 to TRBJ2-7; 7 bases align to TRBD2. This CDR3 has 17 amino acids. V lost 4 bases to trimming and J lost 1 base; unmatched junction nucleotides: 13. Germline values: CDR1 MGHDK, CDR2 SYGVNS. The CDR3 DNA follows: TGTGCCAGCAGTGCCTGTGCCCTAGCGGACGTTTCCTACGAGCAGTACTTC. The encoded protein is CASSACALADVSYEQYF.

This chain links TRBV28 with TRBJ1-4, with D unclear. Trimming took off 6 bases at V and 5 bases at J, with 13 bases between the two ends. CDR3 length equals 14 residues. Germline V gene sequence: CDR1 MDHEN, CDR2 SYDVKM. CDR3 sequence reads: CASSLPAANEKLFF. The DNA of the CDR3 is TGTGCCAGCAGCCTACCGGCGGCGAATGAAAAACTGTTTTTT.

The chain uses TRBV14 and TRBJ2-7; perhaps TRBD1 as D (7 bases). The CDR3 loop spans 13 amino acids. The ends were cut back, 4 bases at V and 9 bases at J, with 16 bases in the middle. Looked up from germline, CDR1 is SGHDN and CDR2 is FVKESK. The CDR3 DNA follows: TGTGCCAGCAGCCTAGGGACAGTGGGAGGGCAGTACTTC. It translates to CASSLGTVGGQYF. The full variable domain, with the rest looked up from reference TRBV14 and TRBJ2-7, is EAGVTQFPSHSVIEKGQTVTLRCDPISGHDNLYWYRRVMGKEIKFLLHFVKESKQDESGMPNNRFLAERTGGTYSTLKVQPAELEDSGVYFCASSLGTVGGQYFGPGTRLTVT.

V is TRBV28 and J is TRBJ1-1, with a tentative D call TRBD1 (6 bases). This CDR3 is built from 22 residues. Germline lookup yields CDR1 MDHEN and CDR2 SYDVKM. V gave up 3 bases and J gave up 6 bases, with 38 bases separating them. The CDR3 nucleotides read TGTGCCAGCAGTTTTTTAACTCCGGGGCGGGGGCCTGGTCCCACAGACATGGCTGAAGCTTTCTTT. It is translated as CASSFLTPGRGPGPTDMAEAFF.

The chain combines TRBV29-1 with TRBJ2-7, with 7 bases matching TRBD2. Trimming took 4 bases from V and 0 from J; bases not matched to a gene: 6. From germline, CDR1 is SQVTM and CDR2 ANQGSEA. This CDR3 has 14 residues. Written as DNA, the CDR3 is TGCAGCGTTGGGGGGGGGACCCCCTCCTACGAGCAGTACTTC. Residues: CSVGGGTPSYEQYF.

This clone occurred once. The chain has TRBV2 and TRBJ1-5; D gene unclear. CDR1 is SNHLY and CDR2 is FYNNEI in the germline V gene. Trimming removed 4 bases at V and 2 bases at J, with 9 bases between. The CDR3 sequence is 14 residues long. The CDR3 coding sequence is TGTGCCAGCAGTGGACGGGTTCGCAATCAGCCCCAGCATTTT. This codes for CASSGRVRNQPQHF. The variable domain in full, with the rest retrieved from reference TRBV2 and TRBJ1-5, is EPEVTQTPSHQVTQMGQEVILRCVPISNHLYFYWYRQILGQKVEFLVSFYNNEISEKSEIFDDQFSVERPDGSNFTLKIRSTKLEDSAMYFCASSGRVRNQPQHFGDGTRLSIL.

The chain links TRBV15 to TRBJ2-7; 7 nucleotides agree with TRBD1. Germline V gene sequence: CDR1 LNHNV, CDR2 YYDKDF (reference sequence). The ends lost 1 base at V and 3 bases at J; junction bases unmatched: 9. CDR3 length: 16 amino acids. In nucleotides, the CDR3 is TGTGCCACCAGCAGAGCCCCTCCCCGACAGGGCTACGAGCAGTACTTC. This encodes CATSRAPPRQGYEQYF.

The genes are TRBV27 and TRBJ1-1; D remains unclear. The CDR3 consists of 14 residues. Germline values: CDR1 MNHEY, CDR2 SMNVEV (reference sequence). V shed 5 bases and J shed 3 bases, with 13 bases lying between them. The CDR3 reads CASSTLNEYTEAFF. DNA for the CDR3: TGTGCCAGCAGTACTTTAAATGAGTACACTGAAGCTTTCTTT.

The chain combines TRBV21-1 with TRBJ1-1; TRBD1, the table's D call, lacks a check against the DNA. TRBV21-1 is classified as a pseudogene. The CDR3 consists of 12 residues. In nucleotides, the CDR3 is TGTGCCAGCAGCTTACCTCAGGGGCCAGCTTTCTTT. The encoded protein is CASSLPQGPAFF.

V and J are TRBV6-5 and TRBJ1-2, with TRBD1 matching over 8 bases. CDR3 size: 15 residues. Germline V gene sequence: CDR1 MNHEY, CDR2 SVGAGI. The V segment lost 4 bases and the J segment 8 bases; nucleotides outside the gene matches: 12. The CDR3 sequence: CASSFVRQGRWGYTF. CDR3 nucleotide sequence: TGTGCCAGCAGTTTCGTTAGACAGGGGCGCTGGGGCTACACCTTC.